This entry lists 29 T cell receptor beta chains sequenced from one sample in a study of Ad26.COV2.S vaccination and SARS-CoV-2 variants. Only in-frame clones appear in the TCRdb table, and some are missing; sequencing was by immunoSEQ multiplex PCR. This sample has about 480,000 clones, with around nine tenths found just once. Treatment indicated: 15 to 20 received Ad26.COV2.S at low or high dose, single or two shots; five or six received placebo; per-sample allocation not given. Day 63 following the first vaccine or placebo injection was when the samples were taken. Sequencing was performed on peripheral blood, taken in a trial of Ad26.COV2.S vaccine versus placebo. The receptors stem from a person aged 18-60 years who received the Ad26.COV2.S COVID-19 vaccine or a placebo.

The V and J genes are TRBV5-1 and TRBJ1-1, with D unresolved. V dropped 5 bases and J dropped 3 bases, with 14 bases sitting between them. The CDR3 spans 14 residues. Germline V gene lookup returns CDR1 SGHRS and CDR2 YFSETQ. As DNA, the CDR3 is TGCGCCAGCAGTGGCCATCGGACGGACACTGAAGCTTTCTTT. Its protein product is CASSGHRTDTEAFF.

The chain employs TRBV10-3 and TRBJ2-2; TRBD1 agrees at 8 bases. Trimming removed 0 bases from V and 2 bases from J; junction bases left unmatched: 2. This CDR3 comprises 16 residues. Germline V gene data show CDR1 as ENHRY and CDR2 as SYGVKD. CDR3 nucleotides: TGTGCCATCAGTGAGTCTGCAGGGGGCAACACCGGGGAGCTGTTTTTT. Its translation: CAISESAGGNTGELFF.

The rearrangement links TRBV6-4 to TRBJ1-5; D unclear. V gave up 7 bases and J gave up 16 bases, with 20 bases separating them. From germline, CDR1 is MRHNA and CDR2 SNTAGT. CDR3 size: 12 residues. CDR3 loop: CASMGSRTSCHF. The DNA of the CDR3 is TGTGCCAGCATGGGGTCCAGGACGAGTTGCCATTTT.

The chain employs TRBV6-6 and TRBJ2-7, with unresolved D. The V end was cut by 4 bases, the J end by 4 bases, with 17 bases between. This CDR3 is 15 amino acids long. CDR1 MNHNY and CDR2 SVGAGI come from the germline V gene (reference sequence). The CDR3 DNA follows: TGTGCCAGCAGTTCCCTGATCACTGCTCCGTACGAGCAGTACTTC. As protein: CASSSLITAPYEQYF.

Here the CDR3 DNA reads TGTGCTAGTGGTTCGGACAGGGAGCAGTTCTTC. It yields the protein CASGSDREQFF. The chain employs TRBV12-5 and TRBJ2-1, with 7 bases lining up with TRBD1. The CDR3 loop spans 11 amino acids. The trim removed 4 bases at V and 10 bases at J, leaving 1 base unmatched. Germline CDR1 and CDR2: LGHNT and FRNRAP. Filled out from reference TRBV12-5 and TRBJ2-1, the complete variable domain reads DARVTQTPRHKVTEMGQEVTMRCQPILGHNTVFWYRQTMMQGLELLAYFRNRAPLDDSGMPKDRFSAEMPDATLATLKIQPSEPRDSAVYFCASGSDREQFFGPGTRLTVL.

This clone was picked up a small number of times. The chain is built from TRBV5-6 and TRBJ1-2, with 7 bases matching TRBD1. The CDR3 sequence is 16 residues long. Germline values: CDR1 SGHDT, CDR2 YYEEEE. The ends lost 2 bases at V and 6 bases at J; junction bases unmatched: 13. The CDR3 sequence is CASSLGLTGLLDGYTF. CDR3 nucleotides: TGTGCCAGCAGCTTAGGACTGACAGGGCTTTTGGATGGCTACACCTTC.

This chain links TRBV30 with TRBJ2-5; TRBD1 is a possible D gene (6 bases). The CDR3 length is 18 residues. Germline V gene data show CDR1 as GTSNPN and CDR2 as SVGIG (reference sequence). Trimming pared 0 bases from V and 4 bases from J, leaving 24 bases between. As DNA, the CDR3 is TGTGCCTGGAGTGTTTTTGATGGGGGCCCGGGTATTATAGAGACCCAGTACTTC. It codes for CAWSVFDGGPGIIETQYF.

The chain recombines TRBV2 with TRBJ2-1; 8 nucleotides align to TRBD1. After removal of 4 bases from V and 8 bases from J, the junction contained 7 bases not matched to a gene. Looked up from germline, CDR1 is SNHLY and CDR2 is FYNNEI. The CDR3 loop spans 14 amino acids. CDR3 loop: CASSGGTGAHEQFF. The CDR3 region has the DNA TGTGCCAGCAGTGGAGGGACAGGCGCCCATGAGCAGTTCTTC.

This chain uses TRBV5-5 with TRBJ2-7; perhaps TRBD1 as D (6 bases). Germline loops: CDR1 SGHKS, CDR2 YYEKEE (reference sequence). CDR3 length: 14 residues. Trimming stripped 4 bases from V and 2 bases from J, with 13 bases between. CDR3 in amino acids: CASSTGTNPYEQYF. CDR3 nucleotide sequence: TGTGCCAGCAGCACCGGGACAAACCCCTACGAGCAGTACTTC.

This clone has at least ten counts. The V and J genes are TRBV6-2 or TRBV6-3 and TRBJ1-5; no definite D call. CDR1 MNHEY and CDR2 SVGEGT come from the germline V gene. Trimming removed 5 bases at V and 2 bases at J, with 19 bases between. This CDR3 contains 17 residues. CDR3 bases: TGTGCCAGCAGTACTCCCAAGTCCGGACGCGGCAATCAGCCCCAGCATTTT. Translating it yields CASSTPKSGRGNQPQHF.

This clone has a count of ten or more. Other nucleotide sequences in the sample specify the same CDR3. The chain has TRBV6-2 or TRBV6-3 and TRBJ1-5, with D unclear. The V and J ends lost 4 bases and 0 bases respectively, with 4 bases between them. The CDR3 has 13 amino acids. Per the germline V gene, CDR1 is MNHEY and CDR2 is SVGEGT. This CDR3 reads CASSLNSNQPQHF. The CDR3 DNA follows: TGTGCCAGCAGTTTGAATAGCAATCAGCCCCAGCATTTT.

This clone was seen just once. The sample holds other DNA sequences that translate to the same CDR3. The rearrangement links TRBV7-9 to TRBJ2-3, with a possible D match to TRBD2 (6 bases). Looked up from germline, CDR1 is SEHNR and CDR2 is FQNEAQ (reference sequence). Trimming cost V 4 bases and J 0 bases, with 11 bases left between them. This CDR3 region has 15 residues. Written as DNA, the CDR3 is TGTGCCAGCAGCTCCTACAGCGGGAGCACAGATACGCAGTATTTT. Encoded protein: CASSSYSGSTDTQYF.

V gene TRBV10-3 combines with J gene TRBJ2-1, with no clear D. The CDR3 runs 14 residues. Trimming shortened V by 0 bases and J by 6 bases, and 9 bases separated the two germline ends. Germline loops: CDR1 ENHRY, CDR2 SYGVKD. The CDR3, as DNA: TGTGCCATCAGTGAGTCTGGGCGGTTCAATGAGCAGTTCTTC. Protein: CAISESGRFNEQFF.

A few counts support this clone. The chain links TRBV9 to TRBJ1-6; maybe TRBD1 (5 bases). Germline assignment: CDR1 SGDLS and CDR2 YYNGEE. The CDR3 consists of 14 residues. With 4 bases removed from V and 9 bases from J, the gap between germline ends came to 14 bases. The CDR3 DNA reads as TGTGCCAGCAGCCCAGGGTCGAAGGCTTCACCCCTCCACTTT. It encodes CASSPGSKASPLHF.

The table lists this clone with a few counts. This chain links TRBV7-9 with TRBJ1-3; weak D call: TRBD1 (5 bases). Germline CDR1 and CDR2: SEHNR and FQNEAQ (reference sequence). The CDR3 has 13 amino acids. V was clipped by 6 bases and J by 2 bases, with 8 bases between them. The CDR3 DNA sequence: TGTGCCAGCAGGGAAGGGGCTGGAAACACCATATATTTT. Residues: CASREGAGNTIYF.

This clone was found a few times. CDR3 loop: CASSQDAGRGNTIYF. CDR3 bases: TGCGCCAGCAGCCAAGATGCAGGCCGTGGAAACACCATATATTTT. The chain links TRBV4-3 to TRBJ1-3; D unresolved. This CDR3 has 15 amino acids. From germline, CDR1 is LGHNA and CDR2 YSLEER. V was cut by 0 bases and J by 3 bases, with 9 bases left in between.

The V gene is TRBV30, the J gene TRBJ2-1, with 10 bases that match TRBD2. The J segment lost 7 bases and the V segment lost 6 bases, leaving 15 bases of the junction unmatched. The CDR3 length is 16 residues. CDR1 GTSNPN and CDR2 SVGIG come from the germline V gene (reference sequence). The CDR3 sequence: CACLASGRKAWNEQFF. CDR3 sequence (DNA): TGTGCCTGCCTGGCTAGCGGGAGAAAGGCTTGGAATGAGCAGTTCTTC.

V gene TRBV7-2 combines with J gene TRBJ2-7; 8 bases are shared with TRBD1. Germline CDR1 and CDR2: SGHTA and FQGNSA. V lost 2 bases to trimming and J lost 1 base; unmatched junction nucleotides: 7. CDR3 length equals 16 residues. The CDR3 bases are TGTGCCAGCAGCTTACCCGGACAGGGTAGGTCCTACGAGCAGTACTTC. It codes for CASSLPGQGRSYEQYF.

In this sample, this clone turned up once. The chain uses TRBV7-2 and TRBJ1-6, with D possibly matching TRBD1 (5 bases). Trimming stripped 2 bases from V and 7 bases from J, with 12 bases between. CDR3 length: 15 amino acids. The V gene's germline CDR1 is SGHTA and CDR2 FQGNSA. CDR3 sequence: CASSLTSGMNSPLHF. CDR3 DNA sequence: TGTGCCAGCAGCTTAACCTCAGGGATGAATTCACCCCTCCACTTT.

The chain links TRBV6-5 to TRBJ2-3; perhaps TRBD2 as D (7 bases). CDR3 length: 15 amino acids. V was pared by 5 bases and J by 5 bases, with 17 bases between. Germline V CDR1 and CDR2: MNHEY, SVGAGI. The DNA for the CDR3 is TGTGCCAGCAGTACCCTAGCGGAGGGGGGAGATACGCAGTATTTT. It encodes CASSTLAEGGDTQYF.

This clone was counted only a few times. This rearrangement joins TRBV2 to TRBJ2-7; the D is unclear. The CDR3 has 13 amino acids. Trimming took off 7 bases at V and 5 bases at J, with 15 bases between the two ends. CDR1 and CDR2 from the germline V gene are SNHLY and FYNNEI. CDR3 residues: CASMGRQFDEQYF. DNA of the CDR3: TGTGCCAGCATGGGCAGGCAGTTCGACGAGCAGTACTTC. Combining the CDR3 with reference TRBV2 and TRBJ2-7 gives the whole variable domain EPEVTQTPSHQVTQMGQEVILRCVPISNHLYFYWYRQILGQKVEFLVSFYNNEISEKSEIFDDQFSVERPDGSNFTLKIRSTKLEDSAMYFCASMGRQFDEQYFGPGTRLTVT.

The rearrangement uses TRBV11-2 and TRBJ2-1, with D tentatively TRBD1 (6 bases). This CDR3 has 15 amino acids. V dropped 2 bases and J dropped 10 bases, with 18 bases sitting between them. Germline CDR1 is SGHAT and CDR2 is FQNNGV. The CDR3 loop reads CASSLTPGTSFEQFF. CDR3 DNA sequence: TGTGCCAGCAGCTTAACGCCCGGGACATCCTTCGAGCAGTTCTTC.

The rearrangement links TRBV6-2 or TRBV6-3 to TRBJ2-2; TRBD2 might be the D (6 bases). CDR1 is MNHEY and CDR2 is SVGEGT in the germline V gene. V lost 6 bases and J lost 1, with 21 bases in between. This CDR3 comprises 18 residues. DNA for the CDR3: TGTGCCAGCAGCCTAGGGATCAAAAGCGGGTTGAACACCGGGGAGCTGTTTTTT. Translated: CASSLGIKSGLNTGELFF.

V usage is TRBV5-1 and J usage is TRBJ1-2; D call uncertain. V shed 0 bases and J shed 4 bases, with 13 bases lying between them. CDR1 SGHRS and CDR2 YFSETQ come from the germline V gene. This CDR3 is 15 amino acids long. The CDR3 bases are TGCGCCAGCAGCTTGGAGGCCGCTGAGGGCTATGGCTACACCTTC. Translation gives CASSLEAAEGYGYTF.

This clone was seen once. The rearrangement uses TRBV29-1 and TRBJ2-7; D not certain. The V gene lost 4 bases and the J gene lost 1 base, with 14 bases spanning the gap. The V gene's germline CDR1 is SQVTM and CDR2 ANQGSEA. The CDR3 covers 14 residues. The CDR3 region is CSVGEVKGSYEQYF. CDR3 in DNA: TGCAGCGTTGGAGAGGTTAAAGGGTCCTACGAGCAGTACTTC.

The chain recombines TRBV9 with TRBJ2-1; TRBD2 matches at 11 bases. This CDR3 region has 17 residues. CDR1 is SGDLS, CDR2 YYNGEE, per germline. Trimming removed 4 bases from V and 4 bases from J; junction bases left unmatched: 10. CDR3 DNA sequence: TGTGCCAGCAGCTTAACCGCCGGGACTAGCGGATACAATGAGCAGTTCTTC. Its translation: CASSLTAGTSGYNEQFF.

The chain recombines TRBV5-1 with TRBJ2-1; 11 nucleotides line up with TRBD1. V shed 0 bases, J shed 4 bases, and the junction held 3 bases outside the gene matches. Germline CDR1 is SGHRS and CDR2 is YFSETQ. The CDR3 has 16 residues. CDR3 sequence: CASSLVGTGGYNEQFF. The CDR3 DNA is TGCGCCAGCAGCTTGGTAGGGACAGGGGGTTACAATGAGCAGTTCTTC.

This clone occurred a few times. This chain links TRBV28 with TRBJ2-7; 9 positions match TRBD1. The V gene end was trimmed by 7 bases and the J gene end by 3 bases; junction bases not matched to a gene: 10. This CDR3 has 15 amino acids. CDR1 MDHEN and CDR2 SYDVKM come from the germline V gene. This CDR3 is CASISGGQGVYEQYF. Here the CDR3 DNA reads TGTGCCAGCATTTCCGGGGGACAGGGAGTCTACGAGCAGTACTTC.

The chain couples TRBV28 to TRBJ1-2, with unresolved D. V gave up 9 bases and J gave up 1 base, with 12 bases separating them. The length of the CDR3 is 13 residues. CDR1 is MDHEN, CDR2 SYDVKM, per germline. CDR3 amino acids: CASLDGVNYGYTF. The CDR3 DNA reads TGTGCCAGTCTCGACGGGGTTAACTATGGCTACACCTTC.